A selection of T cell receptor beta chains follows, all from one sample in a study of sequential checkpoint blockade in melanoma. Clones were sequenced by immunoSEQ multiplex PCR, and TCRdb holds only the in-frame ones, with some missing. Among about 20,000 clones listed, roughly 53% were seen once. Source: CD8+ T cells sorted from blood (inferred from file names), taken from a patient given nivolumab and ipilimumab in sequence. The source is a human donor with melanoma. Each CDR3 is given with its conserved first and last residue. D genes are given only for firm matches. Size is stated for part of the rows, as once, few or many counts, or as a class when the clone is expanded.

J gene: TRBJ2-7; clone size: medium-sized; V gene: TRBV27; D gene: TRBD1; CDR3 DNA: TGTGCCAGCAGTGCCACCGGGACAGGGGGGAGTGAGCAGTACTTC; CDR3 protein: CASSATGTGGSEQYF
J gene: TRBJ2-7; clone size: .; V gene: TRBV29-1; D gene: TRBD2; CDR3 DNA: TGCAGCGTTGTAATCGCTAGCGGGAGTCAGTACGAGCAGTACTTC; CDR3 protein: CSVVIASGSQYEQYF
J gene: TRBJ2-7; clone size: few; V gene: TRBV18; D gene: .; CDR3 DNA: TGTGCCAGCTCACCGAGCTCCTACGAGCAGTACTTC; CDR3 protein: CASSPSSYEQYF
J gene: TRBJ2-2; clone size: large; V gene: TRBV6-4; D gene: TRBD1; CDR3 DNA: TGTGCCAGCAGTTCAGAAACCGGGACAGGCTCCGGGGAGCTGTTTTTT; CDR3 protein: CASSSETGTGSGELFF
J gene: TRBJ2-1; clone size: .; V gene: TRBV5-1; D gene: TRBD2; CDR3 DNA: TGCGCCAGCAGCTTGGCCCAGGGACTAGCGGGCCTCAATGAGCAGTTCTTC; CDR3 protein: CASSLAQGLAGLNEQFF
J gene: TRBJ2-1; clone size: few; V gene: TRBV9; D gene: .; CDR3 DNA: TGTGCCAGCAGTTACGGGAGGACAGGGTACAATGAGCAGTTCTTC; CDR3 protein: CASSYGRTGYNEQFF
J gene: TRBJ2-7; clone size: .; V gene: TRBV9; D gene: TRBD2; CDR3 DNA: TGTGCCAGCAGCCATGGACTAGCGGGCTACGAGCAGTACTTC; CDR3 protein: CASSHGLAGYEQYF
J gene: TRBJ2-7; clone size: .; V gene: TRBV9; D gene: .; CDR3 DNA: TGTGCCAGCAGCCAGCAGGGGCCCATTCCCTACGAGCAGTACTTC; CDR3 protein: CASSQQGPIPYEQYF
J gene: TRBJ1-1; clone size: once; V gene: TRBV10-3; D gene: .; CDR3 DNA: TGTGCCATCACTGAACTACAGGGGAACACTGAAGCTTTCTTT; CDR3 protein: CAITELQGNTEAFF
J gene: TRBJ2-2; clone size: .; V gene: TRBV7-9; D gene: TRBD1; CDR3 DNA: TGTGCCAGCAGCTTAGTGGTGACAGGGGGCACCGGGGAGCTGTTTTTT; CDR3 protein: CASSLVVTGGTGELFF
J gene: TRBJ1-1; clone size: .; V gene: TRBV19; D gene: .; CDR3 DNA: TGTGCCAGTAAAACCCTTCTCCGGGGGAACACTGAAGCTTTCTTT; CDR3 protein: CASKTLLRGNTEAFF
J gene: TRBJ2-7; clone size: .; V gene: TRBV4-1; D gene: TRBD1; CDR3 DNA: TGCGCCAGCAGCCAAGACCCACAGGGGGCTTACGAGCAGTACTTC; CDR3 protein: CASSQDPQGAYEQYF
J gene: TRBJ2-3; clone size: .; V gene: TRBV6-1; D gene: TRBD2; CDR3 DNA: TGTGCCAGCAGTGAAGGACTAGCGGATCCAGATACGCAGTATTTT; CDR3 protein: CASSEGLADPDTQYF
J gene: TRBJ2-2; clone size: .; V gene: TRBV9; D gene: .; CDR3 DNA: TGTGCCAGCAGCGTCGATGGTGCAGAGAACACCGGGGAGCTGTTTTTT; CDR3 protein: CASSVDGAENTGELFF
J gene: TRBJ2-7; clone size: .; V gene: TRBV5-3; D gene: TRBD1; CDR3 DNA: TGTGCCAGAAGCTCAGACCCCGGGACAGACTCCTACGAGCAGTACTTC; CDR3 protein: CARSSDPGTDSYEQYF
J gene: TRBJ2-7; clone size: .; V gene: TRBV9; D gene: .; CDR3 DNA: TGTGCCAGCAGCGACTGGGAGCCCTACAACTCCGAGCAGTACTTC; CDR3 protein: CASSDWEPYNSEQYF
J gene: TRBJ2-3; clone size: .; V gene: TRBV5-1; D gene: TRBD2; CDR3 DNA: TGCGCCAGCAGTTCTCCCTTAGCGGGGGGACTCACAGATACGCAGTATTTT; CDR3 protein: CASSSPLAGGLTDTQYF
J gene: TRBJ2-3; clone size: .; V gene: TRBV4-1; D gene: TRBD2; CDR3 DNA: TGCGCCAGCAGCGGACGGGACTACTTAAGAGATACGCAGTATTTT; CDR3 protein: CASSGRDYLRDTQYF
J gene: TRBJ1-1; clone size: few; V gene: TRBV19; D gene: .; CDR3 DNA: TGTGCCAGTAGTATAGATCTAAACACTGAAGCTTTCTTT; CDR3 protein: CASSIDLNTEAFF